The TCR beta chain described here comes from a study of T cell responses to AZD1222 COVID-19 vaccine. Clones were sequenced by immunoSEQ multiplex PCR, and TCRdb holds only the in-frame ones, with some missing. Of around 120,000 clones listed, 90% to 95% are singletons. This CDR3 has 12 residues. In germline, CDR1 is KGHDR, CDR2 SFDVKD. V was shortened by 1 base and J by 5 bases, with 4 bases between the two germline ends. This clonotype was obtained from an adult in good health. The sequencing here drew on peripheral blood, taken on day 0 of AZD1222 vaccination. The rearrangement joins TRBV24-1 to TRBJ2-5; no reliable D call. The CDR3 coding sequence is TGTGCCACCAGTGATTTTGGTGAGACCCAGTACTTC. Protein: CATSDFGETQYF.